This entry is about one TCR beta chain. Antigen unknown. Germline CDR1 ENHRY, CDR2 SYGVKD. V gave up 6 bases and J gave up 3 bases, with 15 bases separating them. The CDR3 contains 14 residues. This entry is derived from a study of T cell repertoires in cytomegalovirus infection. Broader study findings: In two of eight donors, the top clonotype was HLA-C-restricted CMV-specific. People with CMV and the relevant HLA were identified by cumulative public TCR beta family frequency.

TCRdb re-analysed the reads in MiXCR, keeping a single row per CDR3 protein. The table lists some 940,000 distinct CDR3 sequences, around 32% of them singletons. This sequence joins TRBV10-3 and TRBJ2-7, with D perhaps TRBD1 or TRBD2 (5 bases each). The TCR was taken from a human donor in good health (CMV status not recorded). Some clones in this sample may be carry-over from other donors' samples. Material: cultured CD8+ T cells from PBMCs, obtained from culture after CMV antigen stimulation. In nucleotides, the CDR3 is TGTGCCATCAGCCAGGGAGAGGTGTACTACGAGCAGTACTTC. This encodes CAISQGEVYYEQYF.